The 14 T cell receptor beta chains below were found in one sample sequenced in a study of CD8 T cells in Susac syndrome. RNA amounts of roughly 0.5 to 1 ug underwent reverse transcription with random hexamers. TCRdb re-called the immunoSEQ multiplex PCR reads through MiXCR, storing one row per CDR3 protein. The data contain hundreds of thousands of distinct CDR3 sequences, 70% to 90% of them seen just once; the ten biggest clones take up less than 0.2%. The sample taken for sequencing was CD8+ T cells from PBMCs. The receptors stem from a human donor with multiple sclerosis.

V gene TRBV15 combines with J gene TRBJ2-1; 12 bases map to TRBD2. Germline CDR1 is LNHNV and CDR2 is YYDKDF (reference sequence). Germline trimming cut 2 bases from V and 7 bases from J; bases unmatched to any gene: 12. This CDR3 is 18 amino acids long. In nucleotides, the CDR3 is TGTGCCACCAGCAGACCTCCCCTAGCGGGAGGGCCTCATAATGAGCAGTTCTTC. Translated: CATSRPPLAGGPHNEQFF.

The genes are TRBV2 and TRBJ2-2; TRBD1 agrees at 10 bases. This CDR3 spans 15 amino acids. CDR1 and CDR2 from the germline V gene are SNHLY and FYNNEI. V was pared by 5 bases and J by 7 bases, with 7 bases of the junction left unmatched. CDR3 nucleotides: TGTGCCAGCAGTCCGGGACAGGGGATTTTCGGGGAGCTGTTTTTT. It is translated as CASSPGQGIFGELFF.

The chain couples TRBV9 to TRBJ1-1; D is unresolved. V lost 6 bases to trimming and J lost 11 bases, with 29 bases between them. This CDR3 is built from 16 residues. The germline CDR1 and CDR2 sequences are SGDLS and YYNGEE. Here the CDR3 reads CASTPGGFPYPSGAFF. Here the CDR3 DNA reads TGTGCCAGCACCCCTGGCGGGTTTCCCTACCCGTCTGGGGCTTTCTTT.

This clonotype was observed a single time. The chain carries TRBV7-8 and TRBJ2-3; TRBD1 agrees at 10 bases. With 1 base clipped from V and 5 bases from J, the junction kept 0 bases outside the gene matches. The germline CDR1 and CDR2 sequences are SGHVS and FQNEAQ. This CDR3 is built from 14 residues. The CDR3 spells CASSLGTGGDTQYF. CDR3 nucleotides: TGTGCCAGCAGCTTAGGGACAGGGGGAGATACGCAGTATTTT.

This chain uses TRBV14 with TRBJ1-1; D not certain. Trimming shortened V by 9 bases and J by 3 bases, and 17 bases separated the two germline ends. CDR3 size: 14 residues. Germline CDR1 is SGHDN and CDR2 is FVKESK. CDR3 nucleotide sequence: TGTGCCAGTTCATTGGATACCGGACACACTGAAGCTTTCTTT. This encodes CASSLDTGHTEAFF. Complete variable domain (other parts from reference TRBV14 and TRBJ1-1): EAGVTQFPSHSVIEKGQTVTLRCDPISGHDNLYWYRRVMGKEIKFLLHFVKESKQDESGMPNNRFLAERTGGTYSTLKVQPAELEDSGVYFCASSLDTGHTEAFFGQGTRLTVV.

The rearrangement links TRBV5-6 to TRBJ2-7; possibly TRBD2 for D (5 bases). The CDR3 is made up of 14 amino acids. Per the germline V gene, CDR1 is SGHDT and CDR2 is YYEEEE. The V end lost 0 bases, the J end lost 0 bases, and 7 bases lay between the germline ends. The CDR3 protein is CASSLAGDSYEQYF. DNA for the CDR3: TGTGCCAGCAGCTTGGCCGGGGACTCCTACGAGCAGTACTTC.

CDR3 region: CASSFKGDEQYF. CDR3 nucleotides: TGCGCCAGCAGCTTTAAGGGAGACGAGCAGTACTTC. The rearrangement links TRBV5-1 to TRBJ2-7, with a possible D match to TRBD2 (5 bases). This CDR3 has 12 amino acids. V was trimmed by 2 bases and J by 5 bases, leaving 8 bases between them. Germline lookup yields CDR1 SGHRS and CDR2 YFSETQ.

This chain uses TRBV4-3 with TRBJ1-2; D unresolved. This CDR3 region has 15 residues. CDR1 is LGHNA and CDR2 is YSLEER in the germline V gene. The V end lost 2 bases, the J end lost 0 bases, and 10 bases lay between the germline ends. CDR3 residues: CASSQSSGTNYGYTF. CDR3 sequence (DNA): TGCGCCAGCAGCCAATCTAGCGGGACTAACTATGGCTACACCTTC.

In this sample, this clonotype turned up once. This sequence joins TRBV5-6 and TRBJ1-4; no firm D call. CDR1 and CDR2 from the germline V gene are SGHDT and YYEEEE. Deletions cut 0 bases from V and 12 bases from J, with 24 bases between. The CDR3 extends over 17 amino acids. CDR3 sequence (DNA): TGTGCCAGCAGCTTGGGCCCCCCGACGGATTTTGGTACACAACTGTTTTTT. Translating gives CASSLGPPTDFGTQLFF.

The V and J genes are TRBV6-5 and TRBJ2-3, with D perhaps TRBD2 (6 bases). The CDR3 length is 15 residues. Germline assignment: CDR1 MNHEY and CDR2 SVGAGI. Between the trimmed V and J ends, which lost 1 base and 3 bases, there was a span of 11 bases. The CDR3 loop is CASSYFLEGTDTQYF. The CDR3 nucleotides read TGTGCCAGCAGTTACTTTTTGGAGGGGACAGATACGCAGTATTTT.

The chain couples TRBV12-3 or TRBV12-4 to TRBJ2-7; TRBD2 matches 12 bases. V shed 7 bases and J 4 bases; nucleotides not matched to a gene: 5. The CDR3 has 14 amino acids. In DNA, the CDR3 is TGTGCCAGCACCTCCGGACTAGCGGGGTACGAGCAGTACTTC. As protein: CASTSGLAGYEQYF.

The rearrangement uses TRBV28 and TRBJ2-7; 8 nucleotides match TRBD2. CDR1 MDHEN and CDR2 SYDVKM come from the germline V gene. V gave up 4 bases and J gave up 0 bases; unmatched junction bases: 11. The CDR3 sequence is 17 residues long. The CDR3 here is CASSSRMGLAGSYEQYF. The CDR3 region has the DNA TGTGCCAGCAGTTCCAGAATGGGCCTAGCGGGCTCCTACGAGCAGTACTTC. The variable domain in full, with the rest retrieved from reference TRBV28 and TRBJ2-7, is DVKVTQSSRYLVKRTGEKVFLECVQDMDHENMFWYRQDPGLGLRLIYFSYDVKMKEKGDIPEGYSVSREKKERFSLILESASTNQTSMYLCASSSRMGLAGSYEQYFGPGTRLTVT.

The J gene is TRBJ2-4, the V gene TRBV7-9; D unresolved. Deletions cut 4 bases from V and 7 bases from J, with 14 bases between. The CDR3 is made up of 14 amino acids. Germline CDR1 SEHNR, CDR2 FQNEAQ (reference sequence). CDR3: CASSSWDGKNIQYF. As DNA, the CDR3 is TGTGCCAGCAGCTCTTGGGATGGAAAGAACATTCAGTACTTC. The whole variable domain, remainder taken from reference TRBV7-9 and TRBJ2-4, is DTGVSQNPRHKITKRGQNVTFRCDPISEHNRLYWYRQTLGQGPEFLTYFQNEAQLEKSRLLSDRFSAERPKGSFSTLEIQRTEQGDSAMYLCASSSWDGKNIQYFGAGTRLSVL.

V gene TRBV19 combines with J gene TRBJ1-2; D may be TRBD1 (6 bases). CDR1 and CDR2 (germline): LNHDA, SQIVND (reference sequence). There are 14 residues in the CDR3. Trimming removed 6 bases at V and 8 bases at J, with 19 bases between. This CDR3 is CASSQTNRVWGYTF. The CDR3 DNA is TGTGCCAGTAGCCAAACCAACAGGGTATGGGGCTACACCTTC. The complete variable domain, with remaining parts taken from reference TRBV19 and TRBJ1-2, reads DGGITQSPKYLFRKEGQNVTLSCEQNLNHDAMYWYRQDPGQGLRLIYYSQIVNDFQKGDIAEGYSVSREKKESFPLTVTSAQKNPTAFYLCASSQTNRVWGYTFGSGTRLTVV.